The sequence of this T cell receptor beta chain was determined in a study of blood T cell repertoires in COVID-19 (dated by TCRdb to the early 2020s). Study-wide context: Samples from collaborators originated in the United States, Italy and Spain and spanned both the acute and convalescent phases of COVID-19. The material from the prospective study consisted of cDNA or gDNA derived from T cells, B-cell-depleted T cells, or PBMCs. The dataset comprised deeply sampled blood TCRbeta repertoires from subjects exposed to, actively infected with, or recovered from COVID-19. The repertoires were made available in a free public database intended to serve as a resource for research on the immune response to SARS-CoV-2. The samples were drawn from two sources: the first 160 participants of the ongoing ImmuneRACE study, and fewer than 1,500 subjects contributed by 6 global collaborators. Nearly every sample came with metadata listing a de-identified subject ID, COVID-19 status, age in years and sex. Where available, HLA class I and class II types were obtained from metadata supplied by the sample provider rather than from assay-based typing.

With regard to this clone: Its antigen is not yet known. One base away there is no much larger clone; base qualities are not given.

The trim is 3 bases for V and 8 bases for J, with a gap of 8 bases between the germline ends. Spanning cysteine to phenylalanine, the CDR3 consists of 12 amino acids. Only the CDR3 DNA stays, 36 bases, in frame from base 1. From the germline V gene (reference sequence), CDR1 is LNHDA and CDR2 is SQIVND. TCRbeta CDR3 regions were amplified from genomic DNA using the immunoSEQ Assay, a bias-controlled multiplex PCR. In the source study's methods: Within the assay, amplification of reference gene primers was used to estimate how many nucleated cells each sample contained. To quantify the absolute abundance of each unique TCRbeta CDR3 rearrangement, sequence reads were collapsed and filtered. For each sample, productive Simpson clonality was calculated by taking the square root of Simpson's diversity index across productive rearrangements. TCRdb limited this immuneACCESS table to in-frame rearrangements with V and J called. A share of clones is missing; checked studies link under half to unresolved V genes, and the rest is unexplained. The D gene and trimming were derived from the DNA, and the V and J assignments and clone size from that table. The sample profile shows 120,000 to 150,000 clones; around 86% of them were found once. The ten largest clones take up more than 1.5% of the sample.

Each collaborating institution followed its own protocols to collect whole blood in K2EDTA tubes. Collaborator samples were shipped for TCRbeta analysis as frozen whole blood, isolated PBMCs, or DNA extracted from either sample type. General conclusions and limits of the study: Clinical and demographic metadata were provided uncurated, with the amount varying by source and participant.

What was sequenced was peripheral blood. Recombination connected TRBV19 to TRBJ2-1; the D region possibly corresponds to TRBD2 (5 bases align). This sequence was found in a human donor in a cohort sampled during active COVID-19. In nucleotide form, the sequence is TGTGCCAGTAGTATTCGGCGGGATGAGCAGTTCTTC. Translated, this gives CASSIRRDEQFF.